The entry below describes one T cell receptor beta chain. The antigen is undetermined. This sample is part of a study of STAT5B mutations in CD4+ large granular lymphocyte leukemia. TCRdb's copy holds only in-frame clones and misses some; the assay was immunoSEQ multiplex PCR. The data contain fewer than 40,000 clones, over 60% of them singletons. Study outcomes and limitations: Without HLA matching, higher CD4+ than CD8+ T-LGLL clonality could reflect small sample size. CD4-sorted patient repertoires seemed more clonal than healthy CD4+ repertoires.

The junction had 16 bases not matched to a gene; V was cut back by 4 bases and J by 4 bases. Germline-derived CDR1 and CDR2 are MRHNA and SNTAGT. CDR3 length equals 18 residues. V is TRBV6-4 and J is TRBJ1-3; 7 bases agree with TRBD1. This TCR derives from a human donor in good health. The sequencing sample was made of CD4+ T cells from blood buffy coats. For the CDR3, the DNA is TGTGCCAGCAGTGCCAACGGACAGGAACCCTCAGGAGGAAACACCATATATTTT. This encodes CASSANGQEPSGGNTIYF.